Listed here are 14 T cell receptor beta chains from one sample, sequenced in a study of blood T cell repertoires in COVID-19 (dated by TCRdb to the early 2020s). Preparation of the library involved the immunoSEQ multiplex PCR assay. TCRdb took this table from immuneACCESS and kept in-frame rearrangements with V and J called. Such tables lack part of the clones; where checked against another copy, unresolved V genes explain under half of the gap, and the rest is unexplained. This sample comprises 200,000 to 250,000 clones, 82% of them detected only once. Jointly, the top ten make up less than 9.5% of the sample. Sequenced input: peripheral blood. Every receptor here comes from a woman older than 75 with COVID-19, enrolled during active disease.

The rearrangement joins TRBV5-1 to TRBJ1-4, with no clear D. The CDR3 spans 12 residues. Germline-derived CDR1 and CDR2 are SGHRS and YFSETQ. Trimming took off 4 bases at V and 8 bases at J, with 9 bases between the two ends. CDR3 sequence reads: CASSREGEKLFF. The CDR3 coding sequence is TGCGCCAGCAGCCGGGAGGGAGAAAAACTGTTTTTT.

The rearrangement joins TRBV30 to TRBJ1-1, with D possibly being TRBD1 (6 bases). Germline V gene data show CDR1 as GTSNPN and CDR2 as SVGIG (reference sequence). The CDR3 totals 16 residues. V lost 4 bases to trimming and J lost 1 base, with 19 bases between them. The CDR3 loop reads CAWTKKWRQENTEAFF. The CDR3, as DNA: TGTGCCTGGACCAAAAAGTGGAGACAGGAGAACACTGAAGCTTTCTTT.

On this clone: Other DNA sequences in the same sample also yield this CDR3. The chain links TRBV11-2 to TRBJ1-2, with unresolved D. Trimming removed 4 bases at V and 7 bases at J, with 10 bases between. The CDR3 covers 12 residues. The germline V gene has CDR1 SGHAT and CDR2 FQNNGV. For the CDR3, the DNA is TGTGCCAGCAGCTCCTCCTCCAGTGGCTACACCTTC. As protein: CASSSSSSGYTF.

This clone appeared once. This chain connects TRBV3-1 (or the pseudogene TRBV3-2) to TRBJ1-3; D is perhaps TRBD1 (5 bases). Germline V CDR1 and CDR2: LGHDT, YNNKEL (reference sequence). V lost 6 bases to trimming and J lost 0 bases, with 12 bases between them. The CDR3 has 15 amino acids. The CDR3 bases are TGTGCCAGCAGTCCACAGGTTATCTCTGGAAACACCATATATTTT. As protein: CASSPQVISGNTIYF.

The chain employs TRBV5-5 and TRBJ2-3; 10 nucleotides align to TRBD1. The CDR3 runs 17 residues. With 4 bases clipped from V and 4 bases from J, the junction kept 12 bases outside the gene matches. In germline, CDR1 is SGHKS, CDR2 YYEKEE (reference sequence). This CDR3 is CASSLPQGQGWSDTQYF. The CDR3 DNA sequence: TGTGCCAGCAGCCTGCCGCAGGGACAGGGGTGGTCAGATACGCAGTATTTT.

This chain links TRBV28 with TRBJ2-7; possibly TRBD2 for D (6 bases). The V gene's germline CDR1 is MDHEN and CDR2 SYDVKM. The CDR3 consists of 17 residues. V was clipped by 3 bases and J by 7 bases, with 25 bases between them. The CDR3 DNA follows: TGTGCCAGCAGTTTCTTGGGCGGCAGCCCCGCGGGACGGGAGCAGTACTTC. Protein sequence: CASSFLGGSPAGREQYF.

The rearrangement links TRBV12-5 to TRBJ2-1, with D unclear. CDR3 length: 14 residues. Trimming took 0 bases from V and 5 from J, leaving 8 bases between them. Germline V CDR1 and CDR2: LGHNT, FRNRAP. This CDR3 is CASGLVTANNEQFF. CDR3 coding DNA: TGTGCTAGTGGTTTGGTTACAGCAAACAATGAGCAGTTCTTC.

This clone has just one count. The V call is TRBV7-8, the J call TRBJ2-1; 15 bases are shared with TRBD2. Trimming at V came to 6 bases and at J to 1 base, leaving 7 bases not matched to a gene. The V gene's germline CDR1 is SGHVS and CDR2 FQNEAQ. CDR3 length: 18 residues. This CDR3 is CASRGLAGGSPSYNEQFF. The DNA of the CDR3 is TGTGCCAGCAGAGGACTAGCGGGGGGGTCCCCATCCTACAATGAGCAGTTCTTC.

The V gene is TRBV7-9, the J gene TRBJ2-7; 14 positions match TRBD2. CDR3 size: 17 residues. J was trimmed by 5 bases and V by 0 bases; bases with no gene match: 6. Germline assignment: CDR1 SEHNR and CDR2 FQNEAQ (reference sequence). The CDR3 here is CASSLADGTSGSNEQYF. CDR3 in DNA: TGTGCCAGCAGCTTAGCCGACGGGACTAGCGGGAGCAACGAGCAGTACTTC.

This chain links TRBV18 with TRBJ2-3, with TRBD1 matching over 7 bases. CDR3 length equals 13 residues. V lost 3 bases and J lost 4; bases outside the gene matches: 1. Looked up from germline, CDR1 is KGHSH and CDR2 is LQKENI. DNA for the CDR3: TGTGCCAGCTCACCGGGACAGTCAGATACGCAGTATTTT. Encoded protein: CASSPGQSDTQYF.

V usage is TRBV20-1 and J usage is TRBJ1-2; 7 bases map to TRBD1. Trimming at V came to 3 bases and at J to 4 bases, leaving 11 bases not matched to a gene. Germline CDR1 and CDR2: DFQATT and SNEGSKA (reference sequence). The CDR3 totals 15 residues. The CDR3 spells CSASRTGTPIYGYTF. The CDR3 DNA reads TGCAGTGCTAGTCGGACAGGTACTCCTATCTATGGCTACACCTTC.

The CDR3 coding sequence is TGCGCCAGCAGCCCGGGGTATGGGGCAGGGGATCGGTATGGCTACACCTTC. Its translation: CASSPGYGAGDRYGYTF. The chain combines TRBV5-1 with TRBJ1-2; tentative D call: TRBD1 (6 bases). In germline, CDR1 is SGHRS, CDR2 YFSETQ. V was clipped by 4 bases and J by 5 bases, with 24 bases between them. CDR3 length: 17 amino acids.

In the case of this clone: A read error may be the cause here, since a much bigger clone is one base away. This sequence joins TRBV11-3 and TRBJ1-1, with D hard to call. V lost 1 base, J lost 1 base, and 4 bases lay in between. Germline CDR1 reads SGHNT; CDR2 reads YENEEA. The CDR3 is 13 residues long. The chain's CDR3 is CASSLGQNTEAFF. In DNA, the CDR3 is TGTGCCAGCAGCTTAGGACAGAACACTGAAGCTTTCTTT.

The CDR3 region has the DNA TGTGCCAGCAGAGGACTCGTAGAAAAACTGTTTTTT. Its protein is CASRGLVEKLFF. The genes are TRBV2 and TRBJ1-4, with D uncertain. CDR1 is SNHLY and CDR2 is FYNNEI in the germline V gene. The CDR3 spans 12 residues. The V end lost 6 bases, the J end lost 8 bases, and 10 bases lay between the germline ends. Supplemented by reference TRBV2 and TRBJ1-4, the full variable domain reads EPEVTQTPSHQVTQMGQEVILRCVPISNHLYFYWYRQILGQKVEFLVSFYNNEISEKSEIFDDQFSVERPDGSNFTLKIRSTKLEDSAMYFCASRGLVEKLFFGSGTQLSVL.